These 12 T cell receptor beta chains share one sample of origin, sequenced in a study of beta chain features in type 1 diabetes. General study points: Type 1 diabetes patients showed a moderate but significant shortening of TCRB CDR3s in all four CD4+ subsets.

Antigens for these TCRs are unknown. Investigators reverse transcribed all isolated RNA, so they sequenced expressed TCRB transcripts. The repertoire was sequenced with immunoSEQ multiplex PCR; TCRdb's copy has only in-frame clones and lacks some. The table has 500,000 to 850,000 clones, around an eighth seen once. The source material was naive CD4+ T cells from blood. Receptors originate from a man aged 18 to 35 with type 1 diabetes.

The rearrangement links TRBV2 to TRBJ1-1; the match to TRBD1 covers 10 bases. The trim removed 2 bases at V and 3 bases at J, leaving 6 bases unmatched. Germline V gene data show CDR1 as SNHLY and CDR2 as FYNNEI. CDR3 size: 16 residues. The CDR3: CASSEPRTGGDTEAFF. The CDR3 DNA reads TGTGCCAGCAGTGAACCCCGGACAGGGGGGGACACTGAAGCTTTCTTT.

This chain uses TRBV29-1 with TRBJ1-1; a weak D match, TRBD1 (5 bases). Trimming took 5 bases from V and 3 from J, leaving 13 bases between them. There are 13 residues in the CDR3. Germline V lookup: CDR1 SQVTM, CDR2 ANQGSEA. CDR3 region: CSVSGGFYTEAFF. The CDR3 DNA is TGCAGCGTTTCCGGGGGTTTCTACACTGAAGCTTTCTTT.

The chain recombines TRBV20-1 with TRBJ1-1, with 7 bases identical to TRBD1. Germline V CDR1 and CDR2: DFQATT, SNEGSKA (reference sequence). The CDR3 is 10 amino acids. V lost 7 bases to trimming and J lost 6 bases; unmatched junction nucleotides: 2. CDR3: CSEGGAEAFF. The CDR3 DNA reads TGCAGTGAAGGGGGCGCTGAAGCTTTCTTT.

The table lists this clone with a few counts. The same CDR3 arises from other DNA sequences in this sample as well. J is TRBJ1-5 and V is TRBV30, with TRBD1 matching 7 bases. Germline trimming cut 3 bases from V and 3 bases from J; bases unmatched to any gene: 2. This CDR3 region has 13 residues. Per germline, CDR1 GTSNPN and CDR2 SVGIG (reference sequence). The CDR3 protein is CAWSGQVNQPQHF. CDR3 DNA sequence: TGTGCCTGGAGCGGACAGGTCAATCAGCCCCAGCATTTT.

This clone occurred a few times. The chain combines TRBV2 with TRBJ1-2; tentatively, D is TRBD1 (5 bases). Trimming cost V 4 bases and J 6 bases, with 15 bases left between them. This CDR3 region has 14 residues. The germline gives CDR1 SNHLY, CDR2 FYNNEI. The DNA for the CDR3 is TGTGCCAGCAGTGTCGGGACCGGCGGTGATGGCTACACCTTC. Translated: CASSVGTGGDGYTF. Using reference TRBV2 and TRBJ1-2 for the parts outside the CDR3, the full variable domain is EPEVTQTPSHQVTQMGQEVILRCVPISNHLYFYWYRQILGQKVEFLVSFYNNEISEKSEIFDDQFSVERPDGSNFTLKIRSTKLEDSAMYFCASSVGTGGDGYTFGSGTRLTVV.

Only one count was recorded for this clone. This chain connects TRBV7-9 to TRBJ2-1; D may match TRBD1 or TRBD2 (5 bases each). Per germline, CDR1 SEHNR and CDR2 FQNEAQ (reference sequence). V gave up 2 bases and J gave up 5 bases, with 16 bases separating them. This CDR3 is 16 amino acids long. The CDR3 bases are TGTGCCAGCAGCTTACCAAGGGACGGACCCAACAATGAGCAGTTCTTC. Its translation: CASSLPRDGPNNEQFF.

This rearrangement joins TRBV7-8 to TRBJ2-5, with D possibly being TRBD1 or TRBD2 (5 bases each). The J call may be in error: the DNA end matches TRBJ2-7 better. The CDR3 has 17 amino acids. The germline V gene has CDR1 SGHVS and CDR2 FQNEAQ. CDR3 nucleotides: TGTGCCAGCAGCTCGGCCCCTATCAGCGCCTTGGGGGTCGAGCAGTACTTC. Translating it yields CASSSAPISALGVEQYF.

The chain links TRBV7-9 to TRBJ1-1; D gene unclear. Germline lookup yields CDR1 SEHNR and CDR2 FQNEAQ (reference sequence). This CDR3 is built from 11 residues. V dropped 3 bases and J dropped 6 bases, with 5 bases sitting between them. CDR3 sequence (DNA): TGTGCCAGCAGCTTTTATGCTGAAGCTTTCTTT. It yields the protein CASSFYAEAFF.

The genes are TRBV27 and TRBJ2-7; D gene ambiguous. The CDR3 length is 14 residues. Trimming left V 6 bases short and J 0 bases short, with 12 bases between. The germline V gene encodes CDR1 MNHEY and CDR2 SMNVEV (reference sequence). DNA of the CDR3: TGTGCCAGCAGAGTAGACGTGAGCTCCTACGAGCAGTACTTC. Translated: CASRVDVSSYEQYF.

The V and J genes are TRBV19 and TRBJ1-2; no definite D call. The CDR3 runs to 12 residues. Germline V gene data show CDR1 as LNHDA and CDR2 as SQIVND (reference sequence). V was trimmed by 5 bases and J by 4 bases, leaving 8 bases between them. CDR3 in DNA: TGTGCCAGTAGTGAGCACCGCTATGGCTACACCTTC. Translating gives CASSEHRYGYTF.

The genes are TRBV5-4 and TRBJ2-3; D is undetermined. Germline lookup yields CDR1 SGHNT and CDR2 YYREEE (reference sequence). The CDR3 has 16 amino acids. Trimming removed 5 bases from V and 0 bases from J, with 16 bases in between. The CDR3 DNA is TGTGCCAGCAGACTGAAAGCGAGTATTAGCACAGATACGCAGTATTTT. It specifies CASRLKASISTDTQYF.

This clone showed up just a few times. This chain links TRBV7-9 with TRBJ2-3; the match to TRBD1 covers 11 bases. Germline-derived CDR1 and CDR2 are SEHNR and FQNEAQ (reference sequence). V lost 1 base to trimming and J lost 5 bases; unmatched junction nucleotides: 5. The CDR3 extends over 16 amino acids. The CDR3 loop reads CASSLGPGTGGDTQYF. CDR3 nucleotide sequence: TGTGCCAGCAGCTTAGGACCAGGGACAGGGGGAGATACGCAGTATTTT. The full variable domain, with the rest looked up from reference TRBV7-9 and TRBJ2-3, is DTGVSQNPRHKITKRGQNVTFRCDPISEHNRLYWYRQTLGQGPEFLTYFQNEAQLEKSRLLSDRFSAERPKGSFSTLEIQRTEQGDSAMYLCASSLGPGTGGDTQYFGPGTRLTVL.